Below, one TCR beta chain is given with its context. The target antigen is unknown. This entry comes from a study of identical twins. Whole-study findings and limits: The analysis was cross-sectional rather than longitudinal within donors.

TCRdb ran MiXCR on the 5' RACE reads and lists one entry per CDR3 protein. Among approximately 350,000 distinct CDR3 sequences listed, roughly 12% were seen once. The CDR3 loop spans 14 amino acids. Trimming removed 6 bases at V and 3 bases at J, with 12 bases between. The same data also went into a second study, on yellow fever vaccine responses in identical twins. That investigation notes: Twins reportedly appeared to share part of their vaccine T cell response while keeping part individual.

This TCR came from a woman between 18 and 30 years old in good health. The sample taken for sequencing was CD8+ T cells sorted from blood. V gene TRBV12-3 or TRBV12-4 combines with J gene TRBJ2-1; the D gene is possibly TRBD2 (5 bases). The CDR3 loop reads CASRETINYNEQFF. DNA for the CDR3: TGTGCCAGCAGGGAGACTATCAACTACAATGAGCAGTTCTTC.